These 12 T cell receptor beta chains share one sample of origin, sequenced in a study of blood T cell repertoires in COVID-19. Generated by immunoSEQ multiplex PCR, the TCRdb table keeps only in-frame clones and is missing some. This table holds 10,000 to 15,000 clones, about nine tenths found once. The sequenced sample was peripheral blood. These receptors were collected from a human donor in a cohort sampled during active COVID-19.

J is TRBJ1-5 and V is TRBV28; D gene uncertain. The CDR3 loop spans 14 amino acids. CDR1 is MDHEN and CDR2 is SYDVKM in the germline V gene. V lost 1 base to trimming and J lost 4 bases, with 8 bases between them. The CDR3 sequence is CASSLLVDNQPQHF. Here the CDR3 DNA reads TGTGCCAGCAGTTTATTAGTCGATAATCAGCCCCAGCATTTT.

This chain joins TRBV15 and TRBJ2-7; tentatively, D is TRBD2 (6 bases). Trimming left V 0 bases short and J 2 bases short, with 20 bases between. CDR3 size: 18 residues. CDR1 and CDR2 (germline): LNHNV, YYDKDF (reference sequence). CDR3 residues: CATSRDRLGALSPYEQYF. The CDR3 DNA follows: TGTGCCACCAGCAGAGACAGACTAGGAGCACTATCTCCCTACGAGCAGTACTTC.

This clone appeared once. The chain joins TRBV5-6 to TRBJ2-4; the match to TRBD1 covers 7 bases. Germline V gene data show CDR1 as SGHDT and CDR2 as YYEEEE. This CDR3 contains 16 residues. V was clipped by 4 bases and J by 0 bases; unmatched bases: 7. CDR3 residues: CASSVYRGLAKNIQYF. Written as DNA, the CDR3 is TGTGCCAGCAGCGTATACAGGGGATTAGCCAAAAACATTCAGTACTTC. Filled out from reference TRBV5-6 and TRBJ2-4, the complete variable domain reads DAGVTQSPTHLIKTRGQQVTLRCSPKSGHDTVSWYQQALGQGPQFIFQYYEEEERQRGNFPDRFSGHQFPNYSSELNVNALLLGDSALYLCASSVYRGLAKNIQYFGAGTRLSVL.

The chain recombines TRBV6-2 or TRBV6-3 with TRBJ1-1; tentatively, D is TRBD1 (5 bases). The CDR3 is 12 amino acids. The germline CDR1 and CDR2 sequences are MNHEY and SVGEGT. V dropped 3 bases and J dropped 6 bases, with 8 bases sitting between them. The CDR3: CASSYWGAEAFF. The CDR3 coding sequence is TGTGCCAGCAGTTATTGGGGGGCTGAAGCTTTCTTT.

The rearrangement joins TRBV7-2 to TRBJ2-7; 7 positions match TRBD1. V gave up 1 base and J gave up 3 bases; unmatched junction bases: 6. The CDR3 sequence is 15 residues long. Germline V CDR1 and CDR2: SGHTA, FQGNSA. CDR3 coding DNA: TGTGCCAGCAGCTTAGTTGACAGGGCTGACTACGAGCAGTACTTC. Translating it yields CASSLVDRADYEQYF.

The chain combines TRBV5-1 with TRBJ2-6; TRBD1 agrees at 8 bases. The CDR3 runs to 17 residues. Germline CDR1 reads SGHRS; CDR2 reads YFSETQ. V was pared by 3 bases and J by 1 base, with 6 bases of the junction left unmatched. The CDR3 DNA reads TGCGCCAGCAGCTCGGCGGACAGGGATTCTGGGGCCAACGTCCTGACTTTC. Translating it yields CASSSADRDSGANVLTF.

This chain links TRBV3-1 (or the pseudogene TRBV3-2) with TRBJ2-5; TRBD2 aligns across 8 bases. Looked up from germline, CDR1 is LGHDT and CDR2 is YNNKEL (reference sequence). CDR3 length: 17 amino acids. J lost 5 bases, V lost 4 bases, and 15 bases had no gene match. The DNA for the CDR3 is TGTGCCAGCAGCCTTAAGGGTGAGCGGGAGTGGGGCGAGACCCAGTACTTC. Its protein is CASSLKGEREWGETQYF.

J is TRBJ2-3 and V is TRBV5-6, with TRBD1 matching 7 bases. CDR3 size: 15 residues. CDR1 is SGHDT, CDR2 YYEEEE, per germline. The trim removed 5 bases at V and 4 bases at J, leaving 10 bases unmatched. CDR3 nucleotide sequence: TGTGCCAGCAGGTCGGACCTAGGGGGCTCAGATACGCAGTATTTT. This sequence encodes CASRSDLGGSDTQYF.

As to this clone: Sequence at one end of the junction differs from germline and may be a read error. V and J are TRBV6-5 and TRBJ2-5; a weak D match, TRBD1 (6 bases). The CDR3 sequence is 13 residues long. The germline gives CDR1 MNHEY, CDR2 SVGAGI. The CDR3, as DNA: TGTGCCAGCAGGGGGCCGGGACAAGGGACCCAGTACTTC. It encodes CASRGPGQGTQYF.

The chain is built from TRBV30 and TRBJ1-1, with a tentative D call TRBD1 (6 bases). Germline V CDR1 and CDR2: GTSNPN, SVGIG (reference sequence). CDR3 length: 12 residues. V gave up 2 bases and J gave up 6 bases, with 10 bases separating them. CDR3 sequence: CAWSRGSSEAFF. The CDR3 nucleotides read TGTGCCTGGAGTAGGGGGTCATCTGAAGCTTTCTTT.

This clone was seen a single time. The chain joins TRBV6-6 to TRBJ2-3; 12 bases are a match to TRBD2. This CDR3 is 17 amino acids long. Germline loops: CDR1 MNHNY, CDR2 SVGAGI (reference sequence). The J segment lost 4 bases and the V segment lost 5 bases, leaving 10 bases of the junction unmatched. CDR3 sequence (DNA): TGTGCCAGCAGTCGCCTCCTAGCGGGAGGGAGGGCAGATACGCAGTATTTT. The encoded protein is CASSRLLAGGRADTQYF.

The chain has TRBV18 and TRBJ2-1; TRBD2 matches 13 bases. Looked up from germline, CDR1 is KGHSH and CDR2 is LQKENI. The CDR3 covers 16 residues. V dropped 1 base and J dropped 4; count of bases not matched to a gene: 1. CDR3: CASSPRTSGSYNEQFF. The CDR3 DNA reads TGTGCCAGCTCACCACGGACTAGCGGGAGTTACAATGAGCAGTTCTTC. Full variable domain (remainder filled in from reference TRBV18 and TRBJ2-1): NAGVMQNPRHLVRRRGQEARLRCSPMKGHSHVYWYRQLPEEGLKFMVYLQKENIIDESGMPKERFSAEFPKEGPSILRIQQVVRGDSAAYFCASSPRTSGSYNEQFFGPGTRLTVL.